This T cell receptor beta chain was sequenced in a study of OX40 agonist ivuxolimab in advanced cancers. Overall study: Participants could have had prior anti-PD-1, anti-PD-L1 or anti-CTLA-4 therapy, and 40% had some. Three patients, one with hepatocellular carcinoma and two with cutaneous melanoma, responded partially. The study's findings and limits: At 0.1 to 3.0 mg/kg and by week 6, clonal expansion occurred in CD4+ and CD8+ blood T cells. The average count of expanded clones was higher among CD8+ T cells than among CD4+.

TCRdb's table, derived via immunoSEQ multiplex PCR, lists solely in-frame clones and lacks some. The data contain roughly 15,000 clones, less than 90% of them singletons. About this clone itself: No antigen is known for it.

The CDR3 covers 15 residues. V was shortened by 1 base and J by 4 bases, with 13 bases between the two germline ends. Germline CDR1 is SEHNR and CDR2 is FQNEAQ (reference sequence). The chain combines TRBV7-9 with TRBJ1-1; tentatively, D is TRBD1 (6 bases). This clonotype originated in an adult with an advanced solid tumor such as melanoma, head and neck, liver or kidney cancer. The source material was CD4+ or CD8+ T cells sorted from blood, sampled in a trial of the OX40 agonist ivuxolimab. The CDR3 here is CASSLDGGVGTEAFF. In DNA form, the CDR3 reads TGTGCCAGCAGCTTAGACGGGGGCGTTGGCACTGAAGCTTTCTTT.